This TCR beta chain was recorded in a study of response to subunit inactivated influenza vaccine. Study results and caveats: T cells newly recruited by each seasonal influenza vaccination are few, the authors suggested.

Many counts were recorded for this clonotype. Its antigen is still unknown. CDR3 size: 16 residues. The germline CDR1 and CDR2 sequences are LGHNA and YNFKEQ. Trimming took off 0 bases at V and 11 bases at J, with 20 bases between the two ends. TCRdb independently ran MiXCR on the RT-PCR reads; one entry per CDR3 protein. The sample carries approximately 530,000 distinct CDR3 sequences, 7.6% recorded once. The sequences come from PBMCs from blood, collected less than 25 months after vaccination. This chain links TRBV4-2 with TRBJ1-5, with D possibly TRBD1 on 5 matching bases. This TCR was recovered from a man between 45 and 75 years old who received an inactivated influenza vaccine. CDR3 coding DNA: TGTGCCAGCAGCCAAGATTACGTTAAGGGCGGGGCGACCCAGCATTTT. As protein: CASSQDYVKGGATQHF.